The 7 T cell receptor beta chains below were found in one sample sequenced in a study of early T cells in non-severe SARS-CoV-2 infection. TCRdb used MiXCR to reprocess the 5' RACE reads, holding one entry per CDR3 protein. The sample comprises around 77,000 distinct CDR3 sequences, around 5% of which are singletons, and 6.5% to 8% rests with the top ten. Sequenced material: whole blood, taken at baseline. Source of these receptors: an adult who was a healthcare worker with PCR-confirmed SARS-CoV-2 infection or an uninfected control (not recorded which).

Regarding this clonotype: This may be a read error: a much more frequent sequence differs by one nucleotide. The chain recombines TRBV7-2 with TRBJ1-3, with D possibly matching TRBD1 (5 bases). The CDR3 is 16 residues long. CDR1 SGHTA and CDR2 FQGNSA come from the germline V gene. In DNA form, the CDR3 reads TGTGCCAGCAGCTTAACCGGGGGTAACTCTGAAAACACCATATATTTT. This sequence encodes CASSLTGGNSENTIYF.

This clonotype has a handful of counts. CDR3: CASSLDGSTNEKLFF. The CDR3 DNA sequence: TGTGCCAGCAGCCTGGACGGATCAACTAATGAAAAACTGTTTTTT. The chain carries TRBV7-6 and TRBJ1-4; D not resolved. From germline, CDR1 is SGHVS and CDR2 FNYEAQ. The CDR3 consists of 15 residues. Trimming pared 5 bases from V and 0 bases from J, leaving 10 bases between. Full variable domain (outside the CDR3, taken from reference TRBV7-6 and TRBJ1-4): GAGVSQSPRYKVTKRGQDVALRCDPISGHVSLYWYRQALGQGPEFLTYFNYEAQQDKSGLPNDRFSAERPEGSISTLTIQRTEQRDSAMYRCASSLDGSTNEKLFFGSGTQLSVL.

This clonotype showed up many times. J is TRBJ1-1 and V is TRBV14; D unclear. The germline V gene has CDR1 SGHDN and CDR2 FVKESK. The CDR3 sequence is 12 residues long. V lost 0 bases to trimming and J lost 7 bases, with 6 bases between them. The CDR3 DNA reads TGTGCCAGCAGCCAAGATCGGGGTGAAGCTTTCTTT. Translated, it gives CASSQDRGEAFF. Full variable domain (missing parts from reference TRBV14 and TRBJ1-1): EAGVTQFPSHSVIEKGQTVTLRCDPISGHDNLYWYRRVMGKEIKFLLHFVKESKQDESGMPNNRFLAERTGGTYSTLKVQPAELEDSGVYFCASSQDRGEAFFGQGTRLTVV.

V is TRBV7-9 and J is TRBJ1-6, with D possibly being TRBD1 (5 bases). Germline assignment: CDR1 SEHNR and CDR2 FQNEAQ (reference sequence). This CDR3 spans 14 amino acids. V lost 5 bases, J lost 6 bases, and 11 bases lay in between. CDR3 region: CASSTDSLNSPLHF. DNA of the CDR3: TGTGCCAGCAGCACTGACAGTCTTAATTCACCCCTCCACTTT.

This clonotype was picked up a small number of times. This chain connects TRBV5-4 to TRBJ2-1; 9 bases map to TRBD1. Germline values: CDR1 SGHNT, CDR2 YYREEE (reference sequence). The trim removed 4 bases at V and 2 bases at J, leaving 4 bases unmatched. The CDR3 has 15 amino acids. CDR3 amino acids: CASSRDRATYNEQFF. CDR3 DNA sequence: TGTGCCAGCAGCCGGGACAGGGCAACCTACAATGAGCAGTTCTTC.

This clonotype was recorded many times. The chain combines TRBV9 with TRBJ1-4, with D possibly being TRBD1 (5 bases). Trimming took 2 bases from V and 0 from J, leaving 11 bases between them. The CDR3 consists of 16 residues. The V gene's germline CDR1 is SGDLS and CDR2 YYNGEE. The CDR3 loop reads CASSVGAAATNEKLFF. DNA of the CDR3: TGTGCCAGCAGCGTCGGGGCCGCCGCAACTAATGAAAAACTGTTTTTT.

This clonotype was recorded a few times. V usage is TRBV28 and J usage is TRBJ1-1, with D perhaps matching TRBD1 (5 bases). The germline V gene encodes CDR1 MDHEN and CDR2 SYDVKM. The CDR3 extends over 15 amino acids. Trimming left V 8 bases short and J 0 bases short, with 16 bases between. CDR3 in DNA: TGTGCCAGCTGTACAGACAGTCTTATGAACACTGAAGCTTTCTTT. It is translated as CASCTDSLMNTEAFF. The whole variable domain, filled in from reference TRBV28 and TRBJ1-1, reads DVKVTQSSRYLVKRTGEKVFLECVQDMDHENMFWYRQDPGLGLRLIYFSYDVKMKEKGDIPEGYSVSREKKERFSLILESASTNQTSMYLCASCTDSLMNTEAFFGQGTRLTVV.